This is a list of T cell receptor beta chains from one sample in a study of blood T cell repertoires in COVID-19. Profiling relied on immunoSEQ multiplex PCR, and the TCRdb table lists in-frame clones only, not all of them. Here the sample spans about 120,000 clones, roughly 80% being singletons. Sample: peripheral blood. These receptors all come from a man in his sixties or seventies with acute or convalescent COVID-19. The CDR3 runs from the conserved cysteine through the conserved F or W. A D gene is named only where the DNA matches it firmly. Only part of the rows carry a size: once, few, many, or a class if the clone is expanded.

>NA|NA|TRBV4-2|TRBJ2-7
TGTGCCAGCAGCCAGGGACACCCGCACCTGTACGAGCAGTACTTC
CASSQGHPHLYEQYF
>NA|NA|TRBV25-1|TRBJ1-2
TGTGCCAGCAGTCGGACAAACAACTATGGCTACACCTTC
CASSRTNNYGYTF
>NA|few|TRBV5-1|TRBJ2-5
TGCGCCAGCAGTCAACAAGAGACCCAGTACTTC
CASSQQETQYF
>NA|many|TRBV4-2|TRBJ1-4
TGTGCCAGCAGCCAAGACTTACAGGGAAAGGAAAAACTGTTTTTT
CASSQDLQGKEKLFF
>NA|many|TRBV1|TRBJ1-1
TGCACCAGCAGCCAACTACAGGGTGATGCTTTCTTT
CTSSQLQGDAFF
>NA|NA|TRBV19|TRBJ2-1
TGTGCCAGTAGTATCCGGGACAACAATGAGCAGTTCTTC
CASSIRDNNEQFF
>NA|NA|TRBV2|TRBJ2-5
TGTGCCAGCACCCGGGGAGAGACCCAGTACTTC
CASTRGETQYF
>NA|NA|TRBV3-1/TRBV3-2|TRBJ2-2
TGTGCCAGCAGCCGATACTTGGCAGGGTCGAACACCGGGGAGCTGTTTTTT
CASSRYLAGSNTGELFF
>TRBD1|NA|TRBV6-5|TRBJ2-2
TGTGCCAGCAGTCCCACAGGGGAAACCGGGGAGCTGTTTTTT
CASSPTGETGELFF
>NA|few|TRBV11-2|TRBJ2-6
TGTGCCAGCAGCTCCGGACAGCCAGGGGCCAACGTCCTGACTTTC
CASSSGQPGANVLTF
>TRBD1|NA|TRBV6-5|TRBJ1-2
TGTGCCAGCAGTTACTCGCCGACAGGGACCTACACCTTC
CASSYSPTGTYTF
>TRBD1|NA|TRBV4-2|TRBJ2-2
TGTGCCAGCAGCCAAGGACAGGGGGCTACCGGGGAGCTGTTTTTT
CASSQGQGATGELFF
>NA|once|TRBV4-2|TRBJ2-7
TGTGCCAGCAGCCAAACTTGGACAGATAGCTCCTACGAGCAGTACTTC
CASSQTWTDSSYEQYF
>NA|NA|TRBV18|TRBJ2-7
TGTGCCAGCTCACCGGGCATCTCCTACGAGCAGTACTTC
CASSPGISYEQYF
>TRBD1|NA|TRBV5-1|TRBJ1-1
TGCGCCAGCAGCTTATCGGACAGGGGGAACACTGAAGCTTTCTTT
CASSLSDRGNTEAFF
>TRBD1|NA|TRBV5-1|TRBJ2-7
TGCGCCAGCAGCCCTCGGACAGGGGGCTTCTACGAGCAGTACTTC
CASSPRTGGFYEQYF
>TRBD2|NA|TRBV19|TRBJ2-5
TGTGCCAGTAGTCCGCAACCGGGACTAGTGAGAGAGACCCAGTACTTC
CASSPQPGLVRETQYF
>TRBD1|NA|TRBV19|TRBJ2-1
TGTGCCAGTAGTATAAAGGGACAGGGCGGCGGGAATGAGCAGTTCTTC
CASSIKGQGGGNEQFF
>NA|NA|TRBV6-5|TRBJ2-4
TGTGCCAGCAAAGGATACGGGATGGACATTCAGTACTTC
CASKGYGMDIQYF
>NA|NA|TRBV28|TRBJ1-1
TGTGCCAGCAGGCCATCTGGGGGGATTGAAGCTTTCTTT
CASRPSGGIEAFF
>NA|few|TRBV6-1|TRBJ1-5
TGTGCCAGCAGTGAAGATGGCCTTAGCAATCAGCCCCAGCATTTT
CASSEDGLSNQPQHF
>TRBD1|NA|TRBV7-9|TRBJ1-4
TGTGCCAGCAGCTTAGCGGGGACAGCTAATGAAAAACTGTTTTTT
CASSLAGTANEKLFF
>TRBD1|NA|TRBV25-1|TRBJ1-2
TGTGCCAGCAGTGGTGACAGGGGGGGAGACTATGGCTACACCTTC
CASSGDRGGDYGYTF
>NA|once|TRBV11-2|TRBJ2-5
TGTGCCAGCAGCTGGGGGGGCAGGGAGACCCAGTACTTC
CASSWGGRETQYF
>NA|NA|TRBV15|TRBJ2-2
TGTGCCACCAACGATCAGGGAAACACCGGGGAGCTGTTTTTT
CATNDQGNTGELFF
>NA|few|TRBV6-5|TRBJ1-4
TGTGCCAGCAGCCGCCGACAGGACGGAAAACTGTTTTTT
CASSRRQDGKLFF
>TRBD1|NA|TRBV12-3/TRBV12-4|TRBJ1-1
TGTGCCAGCAGTCGACAGGGCTTTACTGAAGCTTTCTTT
CASSRQGFTEAFF
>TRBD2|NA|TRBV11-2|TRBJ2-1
TGTGCCAGCAGCCGTGGACTAGCGGGGGGACCCCATGAGCAGTTCTTC
CASSRGLAGGPHEQFF
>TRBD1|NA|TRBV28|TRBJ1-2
TGTGCCAGCAGTACAGGACAGGGGTATGGCTACACCTTC
CASSTGQGYGYTF
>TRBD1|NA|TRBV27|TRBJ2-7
TGTGCCAGCAGTTTATATGGGACAGGACCCTACGAGCAGTACTTC
CASSLYGTGPYEQYF
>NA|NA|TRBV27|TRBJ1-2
TGTGCCAGCAGAGAAGGAGGGGCGGAGAAGGGCTACACCTTC
CASREGGAEKGYTF
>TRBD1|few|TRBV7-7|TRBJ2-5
TGTGCTAGCAGCTTACGGGACAGGGACGGGACCCAGTACTTC
CASSLRDRDGTQYF
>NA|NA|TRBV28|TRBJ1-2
TGTGCCAGCAGCGTGGGCAGCCCCCCAGACTACACCTTC
CASSVGSPPDYTF
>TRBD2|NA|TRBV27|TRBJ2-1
TGTGCCAGCAGTTTCGAGGGACTAGCGGGGGGGCCGGGATACAATGAGCAGTTCTTC
CASSFEGLAGGPGYNEQFF
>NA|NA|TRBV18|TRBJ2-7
TGTGCCAGCTCACCTAAAGAGCAGTACTTC
CASSPKEQYF
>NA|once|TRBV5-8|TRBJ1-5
TGTGCCAGCAGCTTAACAGGGCTGCGGGATCAGCCCCAGCATTTT
CASSLTGLRDQPQHF
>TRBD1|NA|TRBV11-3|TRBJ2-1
TGTGCCAGCAGCTTAGCGGACAGGTCAAGGCAGTTCTTC
CASSLADRSRQFF
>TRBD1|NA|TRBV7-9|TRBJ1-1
TGTGCCAGCAGCTTAAGTCAGGGGGGCACTGAAGCTTTCTTT
CASSLSQGGTEAFF
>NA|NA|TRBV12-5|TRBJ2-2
TGTGCTAGTGGTCAACCCGCAGGGCGAATGAACACCGGGGAGCTGTTTTTT
CASGQPAGRMNTGELFF
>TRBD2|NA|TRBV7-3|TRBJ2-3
TGTGCCAGCAGCAAACTAGCGGGGGTGGATACGCAGTATTTT
CASSKLAGVDTQYF
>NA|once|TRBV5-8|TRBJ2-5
TGTGCCAGCAGCTTTCAGGCAACCGGCCAAGAGACCCAGTACTTC
CASSFQATGQETQYF
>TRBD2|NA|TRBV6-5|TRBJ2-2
TGTGCCAGCAGTTACGGGAGGGTCGACACCGGGGAGCTGTTTTTT
CASSYGRVDTGELFF
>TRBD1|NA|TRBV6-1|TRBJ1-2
TGTGCCAGCAGTGAATCGGGACAGGGGGGCTACACCTTC
CASSESGQGGYTF
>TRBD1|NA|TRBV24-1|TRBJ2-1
TGTGCCACCAACGCGGGGACAGGGAGGTATGAGCAGTTCTTC
CATNAGTGRYEQFF
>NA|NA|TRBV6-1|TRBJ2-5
TGTGCCAGCAGTGAAGAAAACAGGCAAGAGACCCAGTACTTC
CASSEENRQETQYF